The T cell receptor (beta chain) described here comes from a study of cytomegalovirus exposure and HLA in healthy donors. General observations from the study: Among the CMV-associated chains, a few were confirmed in vitro as specific for CMV antigens. In a later analysis, 16,951 TCR beta sequences were associated with HLA alleles at 0.05 false discovery rate. Some TCR beta chains (more than 150 of them) were listed as cytomegalovirus-associated.

Amplification used 60 Vbeta primers and 13 Jbeta primers. The assay was immunoSEQ multiplex PCR, and TCRdb's table has in-frame clones only and misses some. This sample has over 130,000 clones, with roughly 80% found just once. This CDR3 is 16 amino acids long. Germline CDR1 MGHRA, CDR2 YSYEKL. As concerns this clone: Its antigen is undetermined. Compared with germline, one end of the junction differs, possibly owing to a read error. The sample carries other DNA sequences with the same CDR3.

The material sequenced was PBMCs. This receptor was identified in a female donor in good health and CMV-seronegative. This chain links TRBV4-1 with TRBJ2-5; 11 positions match TRBD2. CDR3 protein: CASSQPGLADQETQYF. The CDR3 nucleotides are TGCGCCAGTAGCCAGCCGGGACTAGCGGACCAAGAGACCCAGTACTTC.